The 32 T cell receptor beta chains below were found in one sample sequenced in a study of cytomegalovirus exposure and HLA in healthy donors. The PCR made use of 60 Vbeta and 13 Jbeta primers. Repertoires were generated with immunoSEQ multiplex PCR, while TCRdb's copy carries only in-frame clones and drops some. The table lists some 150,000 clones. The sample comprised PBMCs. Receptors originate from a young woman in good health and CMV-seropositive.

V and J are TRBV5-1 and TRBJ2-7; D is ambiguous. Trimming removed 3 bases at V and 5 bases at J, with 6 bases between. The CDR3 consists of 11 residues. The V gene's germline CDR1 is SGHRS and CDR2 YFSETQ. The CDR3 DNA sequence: TGCGCCAGCAGCTACAACAACGAGCAGTACTTC. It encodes CASSYNNEQYF.

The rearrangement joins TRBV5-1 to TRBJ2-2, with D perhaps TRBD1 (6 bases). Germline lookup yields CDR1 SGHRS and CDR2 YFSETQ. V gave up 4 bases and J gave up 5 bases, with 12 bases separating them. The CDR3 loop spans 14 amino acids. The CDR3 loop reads CASSPTGTTGELFF. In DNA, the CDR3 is TGCGCCAGCAGCCCAACAGGGACAACCGGGGAGCTGTTTTTT.

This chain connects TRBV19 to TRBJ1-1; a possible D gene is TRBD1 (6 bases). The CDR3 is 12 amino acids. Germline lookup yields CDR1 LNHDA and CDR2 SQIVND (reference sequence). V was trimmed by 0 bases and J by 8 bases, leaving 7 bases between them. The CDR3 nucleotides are TGTGCCAGTAGTATAGAGAGGGGGGAAGCTTTCTTT. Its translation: CASSIERGEAFF.

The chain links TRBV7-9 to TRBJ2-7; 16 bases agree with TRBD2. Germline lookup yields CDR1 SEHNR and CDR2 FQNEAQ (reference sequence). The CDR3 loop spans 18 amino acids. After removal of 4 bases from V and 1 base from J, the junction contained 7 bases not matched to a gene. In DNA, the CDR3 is TGTGCCAGCAGCTCGGGACTAGCGGGAGGGCCTAAGTCCTACGAGCAGTACTTC. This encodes CASSSGLAGGPKSYEQYF.

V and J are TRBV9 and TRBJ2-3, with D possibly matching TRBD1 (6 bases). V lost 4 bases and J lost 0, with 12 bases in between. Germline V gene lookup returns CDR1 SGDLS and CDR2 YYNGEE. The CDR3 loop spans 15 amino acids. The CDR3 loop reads CASSSGQSSTDTQYF. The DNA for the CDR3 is TGTGCCAGCAGCTCAGGACAGTCTAGCACAGATACGCAGTATTTT.

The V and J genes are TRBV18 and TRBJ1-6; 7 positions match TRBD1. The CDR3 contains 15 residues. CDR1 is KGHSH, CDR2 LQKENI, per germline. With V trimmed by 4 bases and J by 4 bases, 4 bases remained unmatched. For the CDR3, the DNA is TGTGCCAGCTCACGAACGACAGGGTATAATTCACCCCTCCACTTT. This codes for CASSRTTGYNSPLHF.

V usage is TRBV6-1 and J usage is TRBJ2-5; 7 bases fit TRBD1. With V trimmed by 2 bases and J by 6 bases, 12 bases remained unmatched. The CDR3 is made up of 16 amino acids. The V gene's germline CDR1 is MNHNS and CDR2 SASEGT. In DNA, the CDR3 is TGTGCCAGCAGTGAACTGGTAGGGGGCGGTGCGAAGACCCAGTACTTC. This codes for CASSELVGGGAKTQYF.

The CDR3 loop reads CASSILGTLDGYTF. As DNA, the CDR3 is TGTGCCAGTAGTATCCTCGGGACATTAGATGGCTACACCTTC. The chain employs TRBV19 and TRBJ1-2; D is perhaps TRBD1 (6 bases). This CDR3 comprises 14 residues. Trimming shortened V by 3 bases and J by 6 bases, and 14 bases separated the two germline ends. Per the germline V gene, CDR1 is LNHDA and CDR2 is SQIVND (reference sequence).

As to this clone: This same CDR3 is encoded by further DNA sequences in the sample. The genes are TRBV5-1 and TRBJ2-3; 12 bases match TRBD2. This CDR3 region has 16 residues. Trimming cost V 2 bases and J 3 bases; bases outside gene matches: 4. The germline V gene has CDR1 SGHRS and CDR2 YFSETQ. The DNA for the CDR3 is TGCGCCAGCAGCTTAGCCGGGACTAGCGGGACAGATACGCAGTATTTT. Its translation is CASSLAGTSGTDTQYF.

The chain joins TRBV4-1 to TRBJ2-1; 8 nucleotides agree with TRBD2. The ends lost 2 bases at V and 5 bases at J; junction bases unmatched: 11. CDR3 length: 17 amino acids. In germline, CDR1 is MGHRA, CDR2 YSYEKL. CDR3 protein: CASSQPSGRGRDNEQFF. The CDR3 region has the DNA TGCGCCAGCAGCCAACCCAGCGGGAGAGGAAGGGACAATGAGCAGTTCTTC.

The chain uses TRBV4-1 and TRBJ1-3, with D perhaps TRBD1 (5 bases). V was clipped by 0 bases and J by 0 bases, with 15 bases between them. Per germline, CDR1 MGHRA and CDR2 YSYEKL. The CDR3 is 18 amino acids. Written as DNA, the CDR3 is TGCGCCAGCAGCCAAGATGGGGGGGTCCTTAGCTCTGGAAACACCATATATTTT. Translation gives CASSQDGGVLSSGNTIYF.

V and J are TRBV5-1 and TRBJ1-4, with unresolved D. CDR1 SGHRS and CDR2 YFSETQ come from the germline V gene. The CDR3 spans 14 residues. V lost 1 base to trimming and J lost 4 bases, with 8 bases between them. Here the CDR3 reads CASSLWRDNEKLFF. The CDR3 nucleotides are TGCGCCAGCAGCTTGTGGCGGGATAATGAAAAACTGTTTTTT.

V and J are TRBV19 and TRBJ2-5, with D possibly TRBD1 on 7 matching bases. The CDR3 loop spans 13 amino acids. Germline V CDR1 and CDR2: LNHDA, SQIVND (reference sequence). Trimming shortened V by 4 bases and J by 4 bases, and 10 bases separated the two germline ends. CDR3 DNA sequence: TGTGCCAGTAGTACCAGGGGGGCAGAGACCCAGTACTTC. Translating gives CASSTRGAETQYF.

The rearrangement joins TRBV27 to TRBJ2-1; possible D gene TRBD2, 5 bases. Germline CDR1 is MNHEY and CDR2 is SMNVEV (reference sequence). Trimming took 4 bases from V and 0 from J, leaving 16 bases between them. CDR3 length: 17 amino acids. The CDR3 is CASSSSSDPSSYNEQFF. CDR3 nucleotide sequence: TGTGCCAGCAGTTCAAGTAGCGATCCCAGCTCCTACAATGAGCAGTTCTTC.

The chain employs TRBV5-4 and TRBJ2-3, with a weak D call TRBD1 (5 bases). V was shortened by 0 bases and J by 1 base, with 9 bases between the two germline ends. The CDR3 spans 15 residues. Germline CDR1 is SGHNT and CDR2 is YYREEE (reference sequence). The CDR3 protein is CASSLVKGGTDTQYF. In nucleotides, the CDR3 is TGTGCCAGCAGCTTGGTGAAAGGGGGCACAGATACGCAGTATTTT.

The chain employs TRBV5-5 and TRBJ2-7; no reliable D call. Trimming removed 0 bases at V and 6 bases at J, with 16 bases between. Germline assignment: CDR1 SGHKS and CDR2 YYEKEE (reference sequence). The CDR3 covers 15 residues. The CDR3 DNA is TGTGCCAGCAGCTTGGTTCGGTTGGGCAAAGGCGAGCAGTACTTC. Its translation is CASSLVRLGKGEQYF.

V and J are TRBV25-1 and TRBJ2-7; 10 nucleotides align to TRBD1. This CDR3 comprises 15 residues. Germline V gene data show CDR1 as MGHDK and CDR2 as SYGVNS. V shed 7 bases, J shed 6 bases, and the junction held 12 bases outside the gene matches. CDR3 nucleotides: TGTGCCAGCATTCAAACCGGGACAGGGGATCTCGAGCAGTACTTC. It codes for CASIQTGTGDLEQYF.

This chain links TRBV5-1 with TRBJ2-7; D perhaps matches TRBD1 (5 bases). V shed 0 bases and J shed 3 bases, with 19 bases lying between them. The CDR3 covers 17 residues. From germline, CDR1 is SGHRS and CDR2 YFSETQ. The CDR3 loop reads CASSLGSGAGVIYEQYF. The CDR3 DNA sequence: TGCGCCAGCAGCTTGGGAAGTGGGGCAGGAGTGATCTACGAGCAGTACTTC. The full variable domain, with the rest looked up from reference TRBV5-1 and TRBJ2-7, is KAGVTQTPRYLIKTRGQQVTLSCSPISGHRSVSWYQQTPGQGLQFLFEYFSETQRNKGNFPGRFSGRQFSNSRSEMNVSTLELGDSALYLCASSLGSGAGVIYEQYFGPGTRLTVT.

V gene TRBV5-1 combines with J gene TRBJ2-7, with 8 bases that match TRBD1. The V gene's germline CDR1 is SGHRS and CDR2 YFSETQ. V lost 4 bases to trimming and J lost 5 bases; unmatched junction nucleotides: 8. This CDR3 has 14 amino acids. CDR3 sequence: CASSAGQGINEQYF. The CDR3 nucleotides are TGCGCCAGCAGCGCCGGACAGGGAATCAACGAGCAGTACTTC.

CDR3 bases: TGTGCCAGCAGTACCGGACTAACTCCTAGCACAGATACGCAGTATTTT. Residues: CASSTGLTPSTDTQYF. The chain uses TRBV6-6 and TRBJ2-3; a weak D match, TRBD2 (6 bases). The CDR3 has 16 amino acids. V lost 5 bases to trimming and J lost 0 bases, with 15 bases between them. Germline lookup yields CDR1 MNHNY and CDR2 SVGAGI (reference sequence).

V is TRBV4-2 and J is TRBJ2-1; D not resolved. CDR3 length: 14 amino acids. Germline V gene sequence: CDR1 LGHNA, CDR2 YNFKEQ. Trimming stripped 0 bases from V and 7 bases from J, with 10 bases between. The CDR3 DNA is TGTGCCAGCAGCCAAGAGATCAACGGGAATGAGCAGTTCTTC. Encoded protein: CASSQEINGNEQFF.

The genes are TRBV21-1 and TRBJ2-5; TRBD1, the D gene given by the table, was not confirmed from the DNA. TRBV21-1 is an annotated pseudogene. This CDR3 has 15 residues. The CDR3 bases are TGTGCCAGCAGCAAAGAAGAACAGACCCAAGAGACCCAGTACTTC. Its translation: CASSKEEQTQETQYF.

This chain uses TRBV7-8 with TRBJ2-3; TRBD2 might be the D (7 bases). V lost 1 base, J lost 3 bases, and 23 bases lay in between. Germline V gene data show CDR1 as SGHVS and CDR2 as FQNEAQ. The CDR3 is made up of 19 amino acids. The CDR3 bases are TGTGCCAGCAGCTTAGTGGGAGGTCGGGGGGCGCCTGGTACAGATACGCAGTATTTT. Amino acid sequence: CASSLVGGRGAPGTDTQYF.

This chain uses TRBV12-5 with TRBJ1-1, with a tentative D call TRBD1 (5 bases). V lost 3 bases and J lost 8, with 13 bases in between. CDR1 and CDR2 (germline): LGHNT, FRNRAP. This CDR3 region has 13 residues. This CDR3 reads CASGFRWGDEAFF. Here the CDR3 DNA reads TGTGCTAGTGGTTTCCGCTGGGGGGACGAAGCTTTCTTT.

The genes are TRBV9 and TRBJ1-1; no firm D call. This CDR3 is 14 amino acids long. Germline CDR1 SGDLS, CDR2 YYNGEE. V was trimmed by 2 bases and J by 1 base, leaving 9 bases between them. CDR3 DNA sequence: TGTGCCAGCAGCGTCATGGACTGGAACACTGAAGCTTTCTTT. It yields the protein CASSVMDWNTEAFF.

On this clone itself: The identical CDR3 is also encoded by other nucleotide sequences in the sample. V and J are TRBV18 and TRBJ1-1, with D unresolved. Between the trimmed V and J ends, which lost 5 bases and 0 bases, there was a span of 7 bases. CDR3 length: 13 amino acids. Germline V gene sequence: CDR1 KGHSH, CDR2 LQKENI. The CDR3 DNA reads TGTGCCAGCTCAGGGCAGATGAACACTGAAGCTTTCTTT. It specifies CASSGQMNTEAFF.

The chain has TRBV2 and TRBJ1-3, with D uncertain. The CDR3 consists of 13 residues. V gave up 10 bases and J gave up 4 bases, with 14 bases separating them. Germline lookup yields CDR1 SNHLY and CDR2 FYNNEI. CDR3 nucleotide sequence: TGTGCCATTGGTCCAAGCACCGGAAACACCATATATTTT. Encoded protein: CAIGPSTGNTIYF.

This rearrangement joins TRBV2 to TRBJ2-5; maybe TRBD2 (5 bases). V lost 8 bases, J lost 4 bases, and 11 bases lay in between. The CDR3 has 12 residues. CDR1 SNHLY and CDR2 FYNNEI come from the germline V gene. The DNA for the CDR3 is TGTGCCAGCGGACTTTTGCCAGAGACCCAGTACTTC. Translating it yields CASGLLPETQYF.

The CDR3 nucleotides read TGTGCCAGAGGACAGGGGGCGGACGAGCAGTACTTC. This encodes CARGQGADEQYF. This rearrangement joins TRBV2 to TRBJ2-7; 11 nucleotides match TRBD1. Trimming at V came to 9 bases and at J to 5 bases, leaving 3 bases not matched to a gene. From germline, CDR1 is SNHLY and CDR2 FYNNEI. The CDR3 totals 12 residues.

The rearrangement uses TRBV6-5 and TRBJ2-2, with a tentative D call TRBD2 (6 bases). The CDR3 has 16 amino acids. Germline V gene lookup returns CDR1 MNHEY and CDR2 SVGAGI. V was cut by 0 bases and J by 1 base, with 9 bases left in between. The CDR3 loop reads CASSYSAGLNTGELFF. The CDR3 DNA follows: TGTGCCAGCAGTTACTCGGCGGGGTTGAACACCGGGGAGCTGTTTTTT.

The CDR3 DNA follows: TGTGCCAGCAGCCCGGACAGGAGCTACAATGAGCAGTTCTTC. Translated: CASSPDRSYNEQFF. V usage is TRBV7-2 and J usage is TRBJ2-1, with TRBD1 identical over 7 bases. The V gene end was trimmed by 5 bases and the J gene end by 3 bases; junction bases not matched to a gene: 4. The CDR3 is 14 amino acids. Germline loops: CDR1 SGHTA, CDR2 FQGNSA.

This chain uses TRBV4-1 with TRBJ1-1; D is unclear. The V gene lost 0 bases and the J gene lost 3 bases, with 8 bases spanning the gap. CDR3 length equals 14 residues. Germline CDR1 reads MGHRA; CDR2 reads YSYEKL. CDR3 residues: CASSQDPRDTEAFF. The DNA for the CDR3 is TGCGCCAGCAGCCAAGACCCCCGGGACACTGAAGCTTTCTTT.